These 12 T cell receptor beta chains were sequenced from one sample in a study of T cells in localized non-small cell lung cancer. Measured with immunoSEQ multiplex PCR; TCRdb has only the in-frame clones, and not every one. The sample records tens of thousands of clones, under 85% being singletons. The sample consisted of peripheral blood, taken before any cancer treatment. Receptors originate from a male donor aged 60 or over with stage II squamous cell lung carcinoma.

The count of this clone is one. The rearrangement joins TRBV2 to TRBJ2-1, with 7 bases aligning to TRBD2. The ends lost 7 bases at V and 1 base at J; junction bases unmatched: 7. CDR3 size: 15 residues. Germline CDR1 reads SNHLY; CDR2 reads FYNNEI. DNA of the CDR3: TGTGCCAGCAAGCGGGGCAGGGAGTCCTACAATGAGCAGTTCTTC. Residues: CASKRGRESYNEQFF. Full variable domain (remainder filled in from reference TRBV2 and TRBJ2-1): EPEVTQTPSHQVTQMGQEVILRCVPISNHLYFYWYRQILGQKVEFLVSFYNNEISEKSEIFDDQFSVERPDGSNFTLKIRSTKLEDSAMYFCASKRGRESYNEQFFGPGTRLTVL.

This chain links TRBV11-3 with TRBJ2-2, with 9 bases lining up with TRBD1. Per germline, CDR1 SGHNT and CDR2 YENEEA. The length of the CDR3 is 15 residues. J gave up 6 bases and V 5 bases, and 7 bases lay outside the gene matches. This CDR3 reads CASSARQGVAGELFF. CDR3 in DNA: TGTGCCAGCAGCGCCCGACAGGGGGTTGCCGGGGAGCTGTTTTTT.

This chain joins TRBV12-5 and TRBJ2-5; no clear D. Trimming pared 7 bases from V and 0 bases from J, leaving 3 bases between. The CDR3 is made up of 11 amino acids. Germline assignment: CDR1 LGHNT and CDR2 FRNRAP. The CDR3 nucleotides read TGTGCTAGTGCCCACCAAGAGACCCAGTACTTC. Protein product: CASAHQETQYF.

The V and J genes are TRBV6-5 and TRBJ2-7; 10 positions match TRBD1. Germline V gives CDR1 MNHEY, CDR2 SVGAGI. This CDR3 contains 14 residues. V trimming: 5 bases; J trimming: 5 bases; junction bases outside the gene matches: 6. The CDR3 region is CASSPRDRGHEQYF. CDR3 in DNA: TGTGCCAGCAGTCCCCGGGACAGGGGTCACGAGCAGTACTTC.

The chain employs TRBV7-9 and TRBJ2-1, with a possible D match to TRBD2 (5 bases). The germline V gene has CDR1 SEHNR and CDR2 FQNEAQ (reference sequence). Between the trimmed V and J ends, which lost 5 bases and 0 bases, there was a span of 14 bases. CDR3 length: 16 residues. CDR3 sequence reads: CASSPGVASSYNEQFF. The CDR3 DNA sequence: TGTGCCAGCAGCCCCGGGGTGGCAAGCTCCTACAATGAGCAGTTCTTC.

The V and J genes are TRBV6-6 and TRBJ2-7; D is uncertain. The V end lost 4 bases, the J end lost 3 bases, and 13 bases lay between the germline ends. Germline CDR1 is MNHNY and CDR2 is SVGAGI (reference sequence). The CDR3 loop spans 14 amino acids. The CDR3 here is CASSSHLGIYEQYF. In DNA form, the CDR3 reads TGTGCCAGCAGTTCCCACTTGGGGATCTACGAGCAGTACTTC.

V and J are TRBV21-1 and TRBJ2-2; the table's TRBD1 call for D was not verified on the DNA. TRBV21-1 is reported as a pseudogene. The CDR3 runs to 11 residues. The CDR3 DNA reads TGTGCCAACAACAGGACCGGGGAGCTGTTTTTT. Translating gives CANNRTGELFF.

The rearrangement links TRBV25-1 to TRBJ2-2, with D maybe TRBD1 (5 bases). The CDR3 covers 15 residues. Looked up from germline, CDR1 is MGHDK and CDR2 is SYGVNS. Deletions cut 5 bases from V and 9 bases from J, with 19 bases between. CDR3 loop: CASSYDSLPGWELFF. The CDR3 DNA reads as TGTGCCAGCAGTTATGACAGCCTTCCTGGGTGGGAGCTGTTTTTT. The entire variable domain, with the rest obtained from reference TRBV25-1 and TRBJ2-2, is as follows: EADIYQTPRYLVIGTGKKITLECSQTMGHDKMYWYQQDPGMELHLIHYSYGVNSTEKGDLSSESTVSRIRTEHFPLTLESARPSHTSQYLCASSYDSLPGWELFFGEGSRLTVL.

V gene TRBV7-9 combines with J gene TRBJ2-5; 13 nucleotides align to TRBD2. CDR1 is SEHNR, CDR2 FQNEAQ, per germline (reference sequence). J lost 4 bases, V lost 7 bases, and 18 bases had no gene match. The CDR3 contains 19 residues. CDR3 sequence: CASMRDVVLAGGPRETQYF. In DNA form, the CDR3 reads TGTGCCAGCATGCGAGATGTCGTACTAGCGGGAGGGCCTCGAGAGACCCAGTACTTC.

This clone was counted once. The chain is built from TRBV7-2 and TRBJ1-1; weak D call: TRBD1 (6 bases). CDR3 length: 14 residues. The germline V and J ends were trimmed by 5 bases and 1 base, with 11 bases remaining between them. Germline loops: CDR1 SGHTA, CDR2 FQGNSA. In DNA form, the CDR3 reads TGTGCCAGCAGCATAAAGACAGGGAACACTGAAGCTTTCTTT. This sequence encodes CASSIKTGNTEAFF.

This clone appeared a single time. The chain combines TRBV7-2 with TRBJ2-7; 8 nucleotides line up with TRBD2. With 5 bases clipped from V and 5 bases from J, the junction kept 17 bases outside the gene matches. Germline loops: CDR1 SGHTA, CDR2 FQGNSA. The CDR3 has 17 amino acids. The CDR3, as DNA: TGTGCCAGCAGCCGGAGACCGCAAGGAGCGGGAGACCACGAGCAGTACTTC. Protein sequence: CASSRRPQGAGDHEQYF.

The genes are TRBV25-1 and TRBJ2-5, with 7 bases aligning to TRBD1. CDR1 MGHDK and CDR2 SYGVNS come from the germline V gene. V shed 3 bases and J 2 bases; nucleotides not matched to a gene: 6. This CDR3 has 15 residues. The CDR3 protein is CASSDPPGGQETQYF. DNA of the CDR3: TGTGCCAGCAGTGATCCTCCAGGGGGTCAAGAGACCCAGTACTTC.